This entry concerns a single T cell receptor (beta chain). Its antigen remains undetermined. Per-base quality was not reported, and no clone a single base away is much larger than it. Per the publication, the time point label means: blood 4 weeks post-SBRT, at nephrectomy. The treatment or condition label corresponds to: 15 Gy SBRT to primary tumor, nephrectomy 4 weeks later. The samples were obtained from a clinical trial, where primary renal cell carcinomas were treated with 15 Gy stereotactic body radiation therapy and then removed by nephrectomy 4 weeks afterward. To follow tumor-enriched clonotypes, peripheral blood was collected serially from radiation-treated patients at baseline and again at 2 weeks and 4 weeks after SBRT. Renal cell carcinoma with clear cell pathology was present in all patients. Genomic DNA for TCR sequencing was prepared using the QIAamp DNA Blood Mini Kit (Qiagen). Samples were included in the analyses only if all quality control checks were passed.

Following the manufacturer's recommendations, the immunoSEQ kit was used to generate TCR beta libraries from genomic DNA. To prepare the libraries, a first multiplex PCR with proprietary primers was run, followed by a second PCR that added unique barcodes, and a bead cleanup was done after each round. A positive control reaction and a negative control reaction, both provided in the kit, were run with every batch of samples. The final libraries were assessed on an Agilent 4200 TapeStation D1000 ScreenTape, pooled by volume, and quantified by qPCR. Sequencing ran on an Illumina NextSeq500 with a MidOutput 150-cycle cartridge, using 156 Read1 and 15 Index1 cycles with kit custom primers. The pooled library was loaded at 0.75 to 1 pM, and roughly 20% PhiX control was spiked in. As for how the authors treated the data: Vendor-processed data were analyzed in R, and a clonotype was defined as all T cells sharing the same CDR3 nucleotide sequence. For clone abundance analyses, frequencies were normalized to the 10,000 most abundant clones in each sample. Before analysis, public T cell clones were removed, and these numbered fewer than six per sample on average. Tumor-enriched and baseline blood-enriched clonotypes were defined by at least a 32-fold difference in abundance between compartments. Clonotypes expanded or contracted between blood time points were identified with a beta-binomial differential abundance model. Similarity between tumor and blood repertoires was quantified using the Baroni-Urbani and Buser coefficient, and groups were compared with two-tailed Wilcoxon tests in R. Held by TCRdb, this immuneACCESS table contains in-frame sequences only and omits some clones. Under half of the omission traces to an unresolved V gene where checked; the cause of the rest is unknown. The V and J calls and clone size come from that table; D and trimming were worked out from the DNA. The table for this sample lists tens of thousands of clones; 81% of them were counted only once. 30% to 35% of the sample comes from the top ten.

The V end loses 4 bases and the J end loses 4 bases, and a stretch of 13 bases separates them. Counted from cysteine to phenylalanine, this CDR3 has 15 amino acids. Here the CDR3 DNA is all that survives: 45 bases in frame from base 1. In the germline V gene (reference sequence), CDR1 corresponds to MNHEY and CDR2 to SMNVEV. This sample is drawn from a study of radiation and T cells in renal cell carcinoma (TCRdb year 2020). Concerning the study at large: In total, 50 to 55 samples underwent TCR beta sequencing: 25 or so tumors plus 27 peripheral blood samples. The final blood draw took place at 4 weeks after radiation, the same time as nephrectomy. In the approximately 53 samples combined, roughly 4.4 million unique CDR3 nucleotide sequences were found, encoding 2.5 million or so unique CDR3 amino acid sequences.

What the authors observed across the whole study: Dynamics of the blood repertoire were not tracked past 4 weeks after treatment. In blood, the top tumor clonotypes increased between baseline and 2 weeks post-radiation and then shrank by 4 weeks, which suggests that tumor-resident clones expanded only transiently. Because pretreatment tumor biopsies were not available, the study could not determine whether clonotypes were already present within the tumor at baseline. Because the trial had a single-armed design, the trial could not examine how radiation dose or scheduling affected the TCR repertoire.

Specimen: blood, collected from a patient whose treatment included radiotherapy and nephrectomy. This clonotype was sampled from a man aged 55 to 69 with renal cell carcinoma. This chain is built from TRBV27 and TRBJ2-2; the D segment cannot be called with confidence. The CDR3 region reads CASSWGRAVTGELFF. The sequence in DNA is TGTGCCAGCAGTTGGGGTCGTGCAGTCACCGGGGAGCTGTTTTTT.